This TCR beta chain was sequenced for a study of shared T cell receptors in the human thymus. Sequencing used immunoSEQ multiplex PCR; TCRdb keeps in-frame clones, though not all of them. The sample has 600,000 or so clones, more than 75% seen once; the top ten hold over 0.008%. These data also featured in a second study, about human thymus T cells. From that report: Resections from corrective heart surgery provided thymus tissue. Apparent skewing of V and J gene usage characterized both thymic and blood repertoires.

The TCR comes from a boy in the first two years of life with a congenital heart defect. The sample taken for sequencing was thymocytes.

CDR3 bases: TGCGCCAGCAGCCAAGTTTATCTAGCGGAGACCTTGTACGAGCAGTACTTC. Amino acids: CASSQVYLAETLYEQYF. V usage is TRBV4-3 and J usage is TRBJ2-7; 7 bases map to TRBD2. The trim removed 1 base at V and 4 bases at J, leaving 13 bases unmatched. This CDR3 has 17 amino acids. Germline V gene data show CDR1 as LGHNA and CDR2 as YSLEER.